This entry concerns a single TCR beta chain. The data were taken from a study of blood T cell repertoires in COVID-19. At the level of the study: Sources were T cells, B-cell-depleted T cells, or PBMCs; the material itself was cDNA or gDNA.

V gave up 5 bases and J gave up 2 bases; unmatched junction bases: 8. From germline, CDR1 is KGHDR and CDR2 SFDVKD. This CDR3 is built from 17 residues. Only in-frame clones appear in the TCRdb table, and some are missing; sequencing was by immunoSEQ multiplex PCR. Of tens of thousands of clones listed, roughly 84% are singletons. The sequence derives from a woman aged 65 to 85 in a cohort sampled during active COVID-19. This chain uses TRBV24-1 with TRBJ2-1; 10 positions match TRBD2. The sample taken for sequencing was peripheral blood. CDR3 DNA sequence: TGTGCCACCAGTGCCCGGACTAGCGGAGGCCCCTACAATGAGCAGTTCTTC. As protein: CATSARTSGGPYNEQFF.